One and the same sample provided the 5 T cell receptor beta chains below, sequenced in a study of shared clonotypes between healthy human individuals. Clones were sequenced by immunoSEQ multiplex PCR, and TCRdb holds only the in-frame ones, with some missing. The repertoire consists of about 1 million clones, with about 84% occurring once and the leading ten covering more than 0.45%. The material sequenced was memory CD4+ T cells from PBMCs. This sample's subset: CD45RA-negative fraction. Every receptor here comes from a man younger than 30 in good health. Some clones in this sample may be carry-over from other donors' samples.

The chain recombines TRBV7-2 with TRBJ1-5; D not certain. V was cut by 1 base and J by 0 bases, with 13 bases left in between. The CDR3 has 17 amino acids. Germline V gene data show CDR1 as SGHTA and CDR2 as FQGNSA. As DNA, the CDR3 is TGTGCCAGCAGCTTAGTACCCAGCTTTGGTAGCAATCAGCCCCAGCATTTT. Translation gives CASSLVPSFGSNQPQHF.

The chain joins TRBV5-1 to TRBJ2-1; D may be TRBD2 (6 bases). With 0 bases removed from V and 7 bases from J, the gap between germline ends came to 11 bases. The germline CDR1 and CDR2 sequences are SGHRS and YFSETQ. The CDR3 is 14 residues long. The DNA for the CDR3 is TGCGCCAGCAGCTTGGCAATAGCGGTAAATGAGCAGTTCTTC. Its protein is CASSLAIAVNEQFF.

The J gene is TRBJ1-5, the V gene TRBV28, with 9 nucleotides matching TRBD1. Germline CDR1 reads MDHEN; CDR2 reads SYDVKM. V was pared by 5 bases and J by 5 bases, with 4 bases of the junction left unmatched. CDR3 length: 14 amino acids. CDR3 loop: CASSGTGQYQPQHF. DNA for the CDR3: TGTGCCAGCAGTGGGACAGGGCAGTATCAGCCCCAGCATTTT.

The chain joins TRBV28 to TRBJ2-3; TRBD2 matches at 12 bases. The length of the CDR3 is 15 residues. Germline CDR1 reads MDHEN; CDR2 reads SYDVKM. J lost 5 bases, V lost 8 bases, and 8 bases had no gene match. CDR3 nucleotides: TGTGCCAGCTTAGGGACTAGCGGGTTTTTAGATACGCAGTATTTT. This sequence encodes CASLGTSGFLDTQYF.

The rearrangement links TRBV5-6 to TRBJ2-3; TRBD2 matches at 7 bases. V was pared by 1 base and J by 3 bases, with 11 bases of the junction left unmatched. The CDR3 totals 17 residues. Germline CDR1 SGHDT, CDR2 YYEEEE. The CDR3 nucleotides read TGTGCCAGCAGCTTGTTCATCGCGGGAGTCCCTACAGATACGCAGTATTTT. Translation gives CASSLFIAGVPTDTQYF.